These 11 T cell receptor beta chains were sequenced from one sample in a study of blood T cell repertoires in COVID-19. TCRdb keeps only in-frame clones here, not all; method: immunoSEQ multiplex PCR. Of 63,000 or so clones in the sample, 88% are singletons; the top ten hold approximately 1.4%. Sequencing input: peripheral blood. The receptors were gathered from a human donor in a cohort sampled during active COVID-19.

The rearrangement links TRBV2 to TRBJ1-1, with 7 nucleotides matching TRBD1. J lost 7 bases, V lost 3 bases, and 2 bases had no gene match. CDR1 is SNHLY and CDR2 is FYNNEI in the germline V gene. The CDR3 length is 12 residues. CDR3 nucleotide sequence: TGTGCCAGCAGTGACAGGGGGGTTGAAGCTTTCTTT. This sequence encodes CASSDRGVEAFF.

This sequence joins TRBV5-1 and TRBJ2-7; TRBD1 matches 11 bases. V gave up 4 bases and J gave up 4 bases; unmatched junction bases: 4. Germline loops: CDR1 SGHRS, CDR2 YFSETQ. This CDR3 is built from 14 residues. CDR3 bases: TGCGCCAGCAGCGTGGGACAGGGGGGATACGAGCAGTACTTC. It encodes CASSVGQGGYEQYF. The complete variable domain, with remaining parts taken from reference TRBV5-1 and TRBJ2-7, reads KAGVTQTPRYLIKTRGQQVTLSCSPISGHRSVSWYQQTPGQGLQFLFEYFSETQRNKGNFPGRFSGRQFSNSRSEMNVSTLELGDSALYLCASSVGQGGYEQYFGPGTRLTVT.

The rearrangement joins TRBV7-8 to TRBJ2-2; 7 bases match TRBD1. The CDR3 extends over 16 amino acids. After removal of 4 bases from V and 1 base from J, the junction contained 6 bases not matched to a gene. Germline values: CDR1 SGHVS, CDR2 FQNEAQ. Written as DNA, the CDR3 is TGTGCCAGCAGCTCCGGACAGGTTTGGAACACCGGGGAGCTGTTTTTT. It codes for CASSSGQVWNTGELFF.

Only a few counts were recorded for this clone. V usage is TRBV6-6 and J usage is TRBJ2-1; 8 bases line up with TRBD2. CDR1 and CDR2 (germline): MNHNY, SVGAGI (reference sequence). The CDR3 runs to 13 residues. The trim removed 6 bases at V and 7 bases at J, leaving 5 bases unmatched. CDR3 bases: TGTGCCAGCAGCGGACTAGCTCAAAATGAGCAGTTCTTC. Protein: CASSGLAQNEQFF.

This chain links TRBV4-2 with TRBJ2-3, with TRBD2 as a possible D gene (5 bases). Germline V CDR1 and CDR2: LGHNA, YNFKEQ. Deletions cut 4 bases from V and 1 base from J, with 9 bases between. This CDR3 region has 14 residues. The CDR3 here is CASSPRRGTDTQYF. In nucleotides, the CDR3 is TGTGCCAGCAGCCCCAGGCGGGGCACAGATACGCAGTATTTT.

This clone was counted a single time. This chain joins TRBV7-3 and TRBJ2-1, with 8 bases lining up with TRBD2. This CDR3 spans 15 amino acids. V dropped 1 base and J dropped 7; count of bases not matched to a gene: 6. Germline V lookup: CDR1 SGHTA, CDR2 FQGTGA. CDR3 DNA sequence: TGTGCCAGCAGCTTAATGGGAGCGGGGGTTAATGAGCAGTTCTTC. This encodes CASSLMGAGVNEQFF.

This clone has only a few counts. The J gene is TRBJ2-7, the V gene TRBV3-1 (or the pseudogene TRBV3-2); unclear D gene. This CDR3 is built from 12 residues. From germline, CDR1 is LGHDT and CDR2 YNNKEL (reference sequence). Trimming took off 2 bases at V and 6 bases at J, with 8 bases between the two ends. CDR3 amino acids: CASSQLEGEQYF. CDR3 bases: TGTGCCAGCAGCCAACTAGAAGGCGAGCAGTACTTC.

The chain uses TRBV6-5 and TRBJ1-1; D is ambiguous. The germline V gene encodes CDR1 MNHEY and CDR2 SVGAGI. The CDR3 consists of 14 residues. Trimming took 7 bases from V and 1 from J, leaving 13 bases between them. CDR3 in amino acids: CASTEGFWNTEAFF. CDR3 sequence (DNA): TGTGCCAGCACGGAGGGTTTCTGGAACACTGAAGCTTTCTTT.

In this sample, this clone turned up once. The chain recombines TRBV25-1 with TRBJ1-4, with D hard to call. Germline CDR1 MGHDK, CDR2 SYGVNS. Trimming took off 3 bases at V and 8 bases at J, with 10 bases between the two ends. This CDR3 region has 13 residues. This CDR3 reads CASSDGVPEKLFF. The CDR3 DNA sequence: TGTGCCAGCAGTGACGGGGTTCCCGAAAAACTGTTTTTT.

This chain connects TRBV4-1 to TRBJ1-5; D possibly corresponds to TRBD1 (6 bases). This CDR3 is built from 20 residues. V was cut by 4 bases and J by 2 bases, with 27 bases left in between. CDR1 and CDR2 from the germline V gene are MGHRA and YSYEKL. CDR3 loop: CASSPGSSGYWDIRNQPQHF. The DNA of the CDR3 is TGCGCCAGCAGCCCAGGCAGTTCCGGATACTGGGACATACGCAATCAGCCCCAGCATTTT.

This sequence joins TRBV2 and TRBJ2-7; D is possibly TRBD2 (6 bases). Trimming stripped 4 bases from V and 4 bases from J, with 17 bases between. The CDR3 consists of 15 residues. Germline V gene lookup returns CDR1 SNHLY and CDR2 FYNNEI. This CDR3 is CASSVHGRGGYEQYF. As DNA, the CDR3 is TGTGCCAGCAGTGTGCACGGAAGGGGAGGATACGAGCAGTACTTC.